The 18 T cell receptor beta chains below all came from one sample that was sequenced in a study of T cells in tuberculosis (dated by TCRdb to 2017 to 2018). Libraries were prepared through the immunoSEQ multiplex PCR assay. As stored in TCRdb, this immuneACCESS dataset retains in-frame rearrangements with V and J assigned. A fraction of the clones does not appear; measured against another copy, unresolved V genes explain less than half of the discrepancy, and the remainder lacks a known reason. Present in this sample are about 50,000 clones, about 95% of which were seen just once. Around 1.4% of the sample is in the top ten clones. The sample's time point label, in plain terms: new active TB diagnosis, blood taken before or within 7 days of starting treatment. The starting material was PBMCs, obtained at tuberculosis diagnosis. The receptors were gathered from an adult with tuberculosis.

The J gene is TRBJ2-5, the V gene TRBV28; TRBD2 agrees at 14 bases. The trim removed 5 bases at V and 4 bases at J, leaving 21 bases unmatched. Germline V lookup: CDR1 MDHEN, CDR2 SYDVKM. The length of the CDR3 is 21 residues. The CDR3 bases are TGTGCCAGCAGTGCGTTATACTCAGGGATCGGGACTAGCGGGAGTGGAGAGACCCAGTACTTC. It translates to CASSALYSGIGTSGSGETQYF.

This chain uses TRBV10-3 with TRBJ2-3, with 7 bases that match TRBD2. The CDR3 covers 12 residues. The trim removed 6 bases at V and 3 bases at J, leaving 0 bases unmatched. The germline V gene has CDR1 ENHRY and CDR2 SYGVKD. In DNA form, the CDR3 reads TGTGCCATCAGGCGGGAGACAGATACGCAGTATTTT. The encoded protein is CAIRRETDTQYF.

The chain uses TRBV9 and TRBJ2-2; 10 bases match TRBD1. Germline CDR1 and CDR2: SGDLS and YYNGEE. With 0 bases clipped from V and 6 bases from J, the junction kept 11 bases outside the gene matches. This CDR3 contains 18 residues. For the CDR3, the DNA is TGTGCCAGCAGCGTAGCTTTTGAGGGACAGGGGATGGCCGGGGAGCTGTTTTTT. It codes for CASSVAFEGQGMAGELFF. Drawing the rest from reference TRBV9 and TRBJ2-2, the complete variable domain is DSGVTQTPKHLITATGQRVTLRCSPRSGDLSVYWYQQSLDQGLQFLIQYYNGEERAKGNILERFSAQQFPDLHSELNLSSLELGDSALYFCASSVAFEGQGMAGELFFGEGSRLTVL.

V and J are TRBV9 and TRBJ2-3; 12 bases line up with TRBD1. CDR1 and CDR2 (germline): SGDLS, YYNGEE. With V trimmed by 3 bases and J by 3 bases, 8 bases remained unmatched. The CDR3 spans 17 residues. The CDR3 DNA reads TGTGCCAGCAGCGCCGGGACAGGGGGCCTTGGAACAGATACGCAGTATTTT. Encoded protein: CASSAGTGGLGTDTQYF. Using reference TRBV9 and TRBJ2-3 for the parts outside the CDR3, the full variable domain is DSGVTQTPKHLITATGQRVTLRCSPRSGDLSVYWYQQSLDQGLQFLIQYYNGEERAKGNILERFSAQQFPDLHSELNLSSLELGDSALYFCASSAGTGGLGTDTQYFGPGTRLTVL.

J is TRBJ2-2 and V is TRBV5-4, with 9 bases fitting TRBD2. This CDR3 spans 17 amino acids. Per germline, CDR1 SGHNT and CDR2 YYREEE (reference sequence). With 3 bases clipped from V and 7 bases from J, the junction kept 13 bases outside the gene matches. The CDR3 sequence: CASSSSGTSLRGGELFF. CDR3 DNA sequence: TGTGCCAGCAGCTCGTCCGGGACTAGCCTACGGGGCGGGGAGCTGTTTTTT.

V usage is TRBV11-3 and J usage is TRBJ2-3; 10 bases agree with TRBD2. Germline V gives CDR1 SGHNT, CDR2 YENEEA. The CDR3 totals 15 residues. The V and J ends lost 1 base and 4 bases, in that order; junction bases with no gene match: 2. In DNA, the CDR3 is TGTGCCAGCAGCTTAGTAGCGGGGGGTCCAGATACGCAGTATTTT. Residues: CASSLVAGGPDTQYF.

The genes are TRBV15 and TRBJ2-7, with 9 positions matching TRBD2. In germline, CDR1 is LNHNV, CDR2 YYDKDF (reference sequence). This CDR3 contains 17 residues. Trimming at V came to 3 bases and at J to 5 bases, leaving 14 bases not matched to a gene. The CDR3 DNA sequence: TGTGCCACCAGCAGCCCCCAAAGGGCTAGCGGGATCCACGAGCAGTACTTC. Protein: CATSSPQRASGIHEQYF.

The chain carries TRBV2 and TRBJ2-5, with a tentative D call TRBD1 (5 bases). V lost 4 bases, J lost 0 bases, and 15 bases lay in between. The CDR3 has 16 amino acids. CDR1 and CDR2 from the germline V gene are SNHLY and FYNNEI. The CDR3 nucleotides are TGTGCCAGCAGTGTGAAGCAGGGCGGTGACCAAGAGACCCAGTACTTC. As protein: CASSVKQGGDQETQYF.

This chain uses TRBV4-1 with TRBJ2-3; the D is unclear. Germline CDR1 reads MGHRA; CDR2 reads YSYEKL. The ends were cut back, 5 bases at V and 3 bases at J, with 9 bases in the middle. This CDR3 has 13 amino acids. In DNA form, the CDR3 reads TGCGCCAGCAGCGCCCGTAGTACAGATACGCAGTATTTT. Translated: CASSARSTDTQYF.

This sequence joins TRBV6-1 and TRBJ2-3; perhaps TRBD1 as D (5 bases). The CDR3 extends over 14 amino acids. V was clipped by 5 bases and J by 9 bases, with 18 bases between them. The germline CDR1 and CDR2 sequences are MNHNS and SASEGT. In DNA, the CDR3 is TGTGCCAGCAGTCAGGGTTTTCAACATCCGACGCAGTATTTT. The encoded protein is CASSQGFQHPTQYF.

This rearrangement joins TRBV5-4 to TRBJ2-2; tentatively, D is TRBD1 (6 bases). The germline gives CDR1 SGHNT, CDR2 YYREEE (reference sequence). CDR3 length: 13 residues. Trimming pared 7 bases from V and 8 bases from J, leaving 15 bases between. The CDR3 protein is CASFPRGSGELFF. The CDR3 bases are TGTGCCAGCTTCCCAAGGGGGAGTGGGGAGCTGTTTTTT.

The chain uses TRBV9 and TRBJ2-3; TRBD2 matches 8 bases. Germline CDR1 SGDLS, CDR2 YYNGEE. The length of the CDR3 is 17 residues. Trimming at V came to 4 bases and at J to 4 bases, leaving 14 bases not matched to a gene. The CDR3 DNA is TGTGCCAGCAGCCCTAACTTTCTAGCGGGCCTTTCAGATACGCAGTATTTT. Its translation: CASSPNFLAGLSDTQYF.

The rearrangement joins TRBV29-1 to TRBJ2-7; no definite D call. Trimming took 4 bases from V and 2 from J, leaving 6 bases between them. CDR1 SQVTM and CDR2 ANQGSEA come from the germline V gene. This CDR3 region has 11 residues. The CDR3 here is CSVVSTYEQYF. The CDR3 nucleotides are TGCAGCGTTGTTAGTACCTACGAGCAGTACTTC.

J is TRBJ2-7 and V is TRBV19, with 8 nucleotides matching TRBD2. V dropped 5 bases and J dropped 7; count of bases not matched to a gene: 10. The CDR3 totals 14 residues. In germline, CDR1 is LNHDA, CDR2 SQIVND (reference sequence). The chain's CDR3 is CASSSGGPVGEQYF. The CDR3 DNA reads as TGTGCCAGTAGTTCGGGAGGGCCAGTTGGAGAGCAGTACTTC.

V gene TRBV15 combines with J gene TRBJ2-7, with TRBD1 as a possible D gene (5 bases). The CDR3 is made up of 15 amino acids. V was cut by 3 bases and J by 0 bases, with 12 bases left in between. Germline lookup yields CDR1 LNHNV and CDR2 YYDKDF (reference sequence). The chain's CDR3 is CATSSRTKSSYEQYF. DNA of the CDR3: TGTGCCACCAGCAGTCGGACAAAGAGCTCCTACGAGCAGTACTTC.

This rearrangement joins TRBV5-4 to TRBJ1-4, with a possible D match to TRBD1 (5 bases). The CDR3 covers 15 residues. Looked up from germline, CDR1 is SGHNT and CDR2 is YYREEE (reference sequence). Deletions cut 1 base from V and 5 bases from J, with 12 bases between. The CDR3 bases are TGTGCCAGCAGCTTGCCCTCCGGGGGGAATGAAAAACTGTTTTTT. The encoded protein is CASSLPSGGNEKLFF.

This clone was counted a single time. This rearrangement joins TRBV5-6 to TRBJ1-2, with a possible D match to TRBD1 (5 bases). V was shortened by 2 bases and J by 5 bases, with 10 bases between the two germline ends. Germline V CDR1 and CDR2: SGHDT, YYEEEE. This CDR3 is 13 amino acids long. For the CDR3, the DNA is TGTGCCAGCAGCTTAGGCCGACAGTATGGCTACACCTTC. This codes for CASSLGRQYGYTF.

The chain combines TRBV7-6 with TRBJ1-5; tentative D call: TRBD1 (6 bases). Looked up from germline, CDR1 is SGHVS and CDR2 is FNYEAQ. Trimming cost V 1 base and J 2 bases, with 15 bases left between them. The CDR3 extends over 17 amino acids. The CDR3 loop reads CASSLGPRGGGNQPQHF. Here the CDR3 DNA reads TGTGCCAGCAGCTTAGGACCCCGGGGGGGCGGCAATCAGCCCCAGCATTTT. Filled out from reference TRBV7-6 and TRBJ1-5, the complete variable domain reads GAGVSQSPRYKVTKRGQDVALRCDPISGHVSLYWYRQALGQGPEFLTYFNYEAQQDKSGLPNDRFSAERPEGSISTLTIQRTEQRDSAMYRCASSLGPRGGGNQPQHFGDGTRLSIL.